This TCR beta chain was identified during a study of blood T cell repertoires in COVID-19 (dated by TCRdb to the early 2020s). Describing the broader study: The collaborator samples originated in the United States, Italy and Spain and spanned the acute and convalescent phases of COVID-19. Where available, HLA class I and class II types were obtained from metadata supplied by the sample provider rather than from assay-based typing. Samples came from the ongoing ImmuneRACE study (first 160 participants) plus 1,254 subjects from 6 global collaborators. The prospective study material was composed of cDNA or gDNA derived from T cells, B-cell-depleted T cells, or PBMCs. The dataset comprised deeply sampled blood TCRbeta repertoires from subjects exposed to, actively infected with, or recovered from COVID-19. A freely available public database, intended as a resource for researchers studying the immune response to SARS-CoV-2, is where the repertoires were released. A de-identified subject ID, COVID-19 status, age in years and sex were almost always included in the sample metadata. Study-level results and caveats: The amount of clinical and demographic metadata varied by source and participant and was provided uncurated.

V is trimmed back by 6 bases and J by 5 bases, and the junction contains 14 bases that no gene match accounts for. The CDR3 sequence holds 17 residues, the cysteine and phenylalanine included. Here the CDR3 DNA is all that survives: 51 bases in frame from base 1. Reading the germline V gene gives CDR1 MNHEY and CDR2 SVGEGT. TCRbeta CDR3 regions were amplified from genomic DNA using the immunoSEQ Assay, a bias-controlled multiplex PCR. As for the original processing: The number of nucleated cells in each sample was estimated from the amplification of reference gene primers within the assay. To quantify the absolute abundance of each unique TCRbeta CDR3 rearrangement, sequence reads were collapsed and filtered. Productive Simpson clonality was computed per sample as the square root of Simpson's diversity index over productive rearrangements. The source is immuneACCESS, and TCRdb retained only in-frame sequences with V and J called. Part of the clones is not carried over; for the studies checked, unresolved V genes explain less than half of this, and the remainder is unexplained. V and J calls and clone size are copied from that table; D and trimming were computed from the DNA. Counted in this sample were under 250,000 clones; approximately 88% of them appeared once. The top ten clones comprise around 25% of the sample.

Regarding this clone: There is no known antigen for this receptor. The sample holds no much larger clone one base away, and base qualities are not on file.

Each collaborating institution followed its own protocols to collect whole blood in K2EDTA tubes. For TCRbeta analysis, collaborator samples were shipped as frozen whole blood, as isolated PBMCs, or as DNA extracted from either sample type. The origin of this receptor is a man aged 35 to 55 with acute or convalescent COVID-19. The sequencing sample was made of peripheral blood. The chain couples TRBV6-2 or TRBV6-3 to TRBJ2-5, and TRBD1 aligns with 11 junction nucleotides. The CDR3 amino acid sequence is: CASSRPPGDRGKETQYF. Read as DNA, the sequence is TGTGCCAGCAGCAGGCCCCCGGGGGACAGGGGGAAGGAGACCCAGTACTTC.